Following are 10 T cell receptor beta chains from one sample sequenced in a study of CD8 T cells in ankylosing spondylitis. Study results and limitations: A TCR beta motif of 7 or 8 highly homologous variants appeared characteristic of ankylosing spondylitis blood.

Antigens for these TCRs are unknown. TCRdb re-analysed the 5' RACE reads in MiXCR, keeping a single row per CDR3 protein. The sample yields approximately 300,000 distinct CDR3 sequences, around 7.6% seen once. The specimen was blood, either unsorted or a sorted T cell fraction (not recorded which). The receptor source for this set is a male donor with ankylosing spondylitis.

This clonotype was seen at least ten times. The chain employs TRBV7-9 and TRBJ1-1; 7 bases fit TRBD1. The junction had 2 bases not matched to a gene; V was cut back by 1 base and J by 3 bases. Germline-derived CDR1 and CDR2 are SEHNR and FQNEAQ (reference sequence). The CDR3 totals 14 residues. CDR3 in amino acids: CASSLEQGYTEAFF. Here the CDR3 DNA reads TGTGCCAGCAGCTTAGAACAGGGGTACACTGAAGCTTTCTTT.

This clonotype was counted many times. The J gene is TRBJ1-1, the V gene TRBV5-1; 10 bases fit TRBD1. Germline V gives CDR1 SGHRS, CDR2 YFSETQ. The ends lost 4 bases at V and 5 bases at J; junction bases unmatched: 8. The CDR3 is made up of 15 amino acids. In DNA, the CDR3 is TGCGCCAGCAGCCAACTTCCGGGACAGGGGACTGAAGCTTTCTTT. This sequence encodes CASSQLPGQGTEAFF.

This clonotype was picked up many times. The V gene is TRBV29-1, the J gene TRBJ2-3; tentatively, D is TRBD2 (5 bases). The length of the CDR3 is 16 residues. Trimming pared 4 bases from V and 5 bases from J, leaving 22 bases between. In germline, CDR1 is SQVTM, CDR2 ANQGSEA. CDR3 amino acids: CSVAPEWASRIDTQYF. The CDR3 DNA is TGCAGCGTTGCCCCCGAGTGGGCTAGCAGGATAGATACGCAGTATTTT.

The chain couples TRBV6-2 or TRBV6-3 to TRBJ2-3; D is uncertain. Germline CDR1 and CDR2: MNHEY and SVGEGT. V lost 2 bases and J lost 2, with 5 bases in between. The CDR3 spans 13 residues. CDR3 DNA: TGTGCCAGCAGTTACCCGAACACAGATACGCAGTATTTT. This encodes CASSYPNTDTQYF.

V is TRBV24-1 and J is TRBJ2-1; D perhaps matches TRBD2 (6 bases). Germline lookup yields CDR1 KGHDR and CDR2 SFDVKD. The V end was cut by 0 bases, the J end by 2 bases, with 16 bases between. CDR3 size: 18 residues. CDR3 nucleotide sequence: TGTGCCACCAGTGATTTGAAGACCCGGGACTCAGCCTACAATGAGCAGTTCTTC. Protein sequence: CATSDLKTRDSAYNEQFF.

V usage is TRBV7-8 and J usage is TRBJ2-1; the D is unclear. V lost 5 bases to trimming and J lost 8 bases, with 16 bases between them. CDR3 length: 14 amino acids. The germline V gene has CDR1 SGHVS and CDR2 FQNEAQ. CDR3 in amino acids: CASSPFTPSDEQFF. The CDR3 region has the DNA TGTGCCAGCAGCCCCTTCACTCCCTCGGATGAGCAGTTCTTC.

This clonotype was seen a few times. This chain links TRBV5-1 with TRBJ2-1, with 9 bases identical to TRBD2. CDR1 and CDR2 (germline): SGHRS, YFSETQ. The CDR3 covers 17 residues. The V segment lost 1 base and the J segment 0 bases; nucleotides outside the gene matches: 5. The CDR3 DNA reads as TGCGCCAGCAGCTTGCGGCGGGAGGGCCTCTCCTACAATGAGCAGTTCTTC. This translates into CASSLRREGLSYNEQFF.

This chain connects TRBV28 to TRBJ2-2; D is unclear. The CDR3 runs to 13 residues. The V and J ends lost 6 bases and 3 bases respectively, with 8 bases between them. The germline gives CDR1 MDHEN, CDR2 SYDVKM. CDR3 sequence reads: CASRLSYTGELFF. The CDR3 DNA reads as TGTGCCAGCAGGCTGTCTTACACCGGGGAGCTGTTTTTT.

This clonotype was observed a handful of times. The V and J genes are TRBV7-8 and TRBJ2-1; D tentatively reads TRBD1 or TRBD2 (5 bases each). Looked up from germline, CDR1 is SGHVS and CDR2 is FQNEAQ. The CDR3 totals 15 residues. The ends were cut back, 3 bases at V and 7 bases at J, with 16 bases in the middle. CDR3 DNA: TGTGCCAGCAGCTTTTTCGGGTGGGGGTCGAATGAGCAGTTCTTC. The encoded protein is CASSFFGWGSNEQFF.

This chain connects TRBV7-8 to TRBJ1-5; 8 nucleotides align to TRBD1. The CDR3 totals 14 residues. The ends lost 0 bases at V and 6 bases at J; junction bases unmatched: 1. CDR1 is SGHVS and CDR2 is FQNEAQ in the germline V gene. CDR3 sequence (DNA): TGTGCCAGCAGCTTAGCCCAGGGGGCTCAGCCCCAGCATTTT. Protein: CASSLAQGAQPQHF. Variable domain in full (rest from reference TRBV7-8 and TRBJ1-5): GAGVSQSPRYKVAKRGQDVALRCDPISGHVSLFWYQQALGQGPEFLTYFQNEAQLDKSGLPSDRFFAERPEGSVSTLKIQRTQQEDSAVYLCASSLAQGAQPQHFGDGTRLSIL.